What follows are 27 T cell receptor beta chains derived from one specimen sequenced in a study of blood T cell repertoires in COVID-19. Some clones are missing from TCRdb's copy, which holds only in-frame ones; the method was immunoSEQ multiplex PCR. The repertoire holds hundreds of thousands of clones, with 65% to 90% as singletons. Input material: peripheral blood. These receptors were taken from a human donor in a cohort sampled during active COVID-19.

The CDR3 DNA sequence: TGTGCCAGCAGCACAAGACAGGGGCAGTGGAACTATGGCTACACCTTC. The encoded protein is CASSTRQGQWNYGYTF. The rearrangement links TRBV21-1 to TRBJ1-2; TRBD1 is the table's D call, not checked against the DNA. TRBV21-1 is annotated as a pseudogene. This CDR3 is 16 amino acids long.

This chain links TRBV6-6 with TRBJ2-2; 13 positions match TRBD2. The CDR3 is made up of 22 amino acids. The V segment lost 5 bases and the J segment 6 bases; nucleotides outside the gene matches: 24. CDR1 is MNHNY, CDR2 SVGAGI, per germline (reference sequence). CDR3 nucleotide sequence: TGTGCCAGCAGTCCTACAAGACAGGGGGCGAGGGGACTAGCGGGAATCCCCGGGGAGCTGTTTTTT. Translation: CASSPTRQGARGLAGIPGELFF.

The genes are TRBV18 and TRBJ2-7; 12 bases match TRBD2. This CDR3 has 15 residues. V dropped 4 bases and J dropped 2; count of bases not matched to a gene: 3. Germline V gene sequence: CDR1 KGHSH, CDR2 LQKENI. In DNA, the CDR3 is TGTGCCAGCTCACTGGGACTAGCGGGCACCTACGAGCAGTACTTC. Translated, it gives CASSLGLAGTYEQYF.

The rearrangement uses TRBV4-3 and TRBJ1-2, with D possibly being TRBD1 (6 bases). The CDR3 covers 17 residues. Germline V gives CDR1 LGHNA, CDR2 YSLEER. V was trimmed by 0 bases and J by 4 bases, leaving 18 bases between them. The chain's CDR3 is CASSQEAIGGAGYGYTF. CDR3 DNA: TGCGCCAGCAGCCAAGAAGCTATAGGGGGGGCTGGCTATGGCTACACCTTC.

The chain is built from TRBV5-1 and TRBJ2-1; TRBD2 is a possible D gene (5 bases). This CDR3 contains 14 residues. Trimming removed 0 bases at V and 9 bases at J, with 13 bases between. Germline CDR1 and CDR2: SGHRS and YFSETQ. The CDR3 DNA sequence: TGCGCCAGCAGCTTGGTTGCGGGTCTGGCTGAGCAGTTCTTC. As protein: CASSLVAGLAEQFF.

The chain links TRBV19 to TRBJ2-1; no clear D gene. The germline V and J ends were trimmed by 1 base and 4 bases, with 17 bases remaining between them. CDR1 is LNHDA, CDR2 SQIVND, per germline (reference sequence). This CDR3 region has 17 residues. CDR3 nucleotides: TGTGCCAGTAGTATAGGTCGCCCCCGAGGAGCATACAATGAGCAGTTCTTC. Its translation is CASSIGRPRGAYNEQFF.

The chain is built from TRBV19 and TRBJ1-4, with D possibly being TRBD1 (5 bases). The germline gives CDR1 LNHDA, CDR2 SQIVND (reference sequence). This CDR3 has 14 residues. V dropped 2 bases and J dropped 8 bases, with 12 bases sitting between them. The CDR3 sequence is CASSITGVEEKLFF. CDR3 bases: TGTGCCAGTAGTATAACGGGGGTAGAAGAAAAACTGTTTTTT.

V usage is TRBV18 and J usage is TRBJ1-5, with TRBD1 identical over 7 bases. The CDR3 consists of 15 residues. V gave up 3 bases and J gave up 3 bases; unmatched junction bases: 5. The V gene's germline CDR1 is KGHSH and CDR2 LQKENI. CDR3 sequence: CASSPGTEANQPQHF. CDR3 in DNA: TGTGCCAGCTCACCCGGGACAGAAGCCAATCAGCCCCAGCATTTT.

The chain carries TRBV28 and TRBJ2-6; TRBD1 matches 7 bases. The germline gives CDR1 MDHEN, CDR2 SYDVKM. CDR3 length: 17 amino acids. Trimming at V came to 5 bases and at J to 0 bases, leaving 7 bases not matched to a gene. CDR3 loop: CASSTTGLRSGANVLTF. The DNA for the CDR3 is TGTGCCAGCAGTACGACAGGGTTACGCTCTGGGGCCAACGTCCTGACTTTC.

The chain uses TRBV21-1 and TRBJ2-1; the table gives TRBD1 as D, unverified against the DNA. TRBV21-1 is classified as a pseudogene. The CDR3 is 16 amino acids. CDR3 coding DNA: TGTGCCAGCAGCAAGAATAAGAGGACAGGGGAGGATGAGCAGTTCTTC. It encodes CASSKNKRTGEDEQFF.

The sample holds a few counts of this clone. The chain is built from TRBV3-1 (or the pseudogene TRBV3-2) and TRBJ1-1; no definite D call. Germline V CDR1 and CDR2: LGHDT, YNNKEL (reference sequence). This CDR3 region has 15 residues. Trimming pared 4 bases from V and 2 bases from J, leaving 14 bases between. The CDR3 bases are TGTGCCAGCAGCCCCCTGAGGCTTAAAAACACTGAAGCTTTCTTT. Amino acid sequence: CASSPLRLKNTEAFF.

The CDR3 loop reads CASSPRDRPYEQYF. DNA of the CDR3: TGTGCCAGCAGCCCCCGGGACAGACCCTACGAGCAGTACTTC. The rearrangement uses TRBV11-3 and TRBJ2-7; 7 nucleotides agree with TRBD1. CDR1 is SGHNT, CDR2 YENEEA, per germline. CDR3 length: 14 amino acids. V shed 5 bases, J shed 2 bases, and the junction held 6 bases outside the gene matches.

This clone appeared a single time. The gene calls are TRBV12-3 or TRBV12-4 and TRBJ2-7, with 12 bases aligning to TRBD2. V trimming: 5 bases; J trimming: 10 bases; junction bases outside the gene matches: 6. The CDR3 runs to 13 residues. This chain's CDR3 is CASSPGLAGFQYF. CDR3 nucleotides: TGTGCCAGCAGTCCGGGACTAGCGGGTTTCCAGTACTTC.

The rearrangement joins TRBV7-9 to TRBJ2-5; TRBD2 is a possible D gene (6 bases). This CDR3 has 14 amino acids. V was trimmed by 3 bases and J by 2 bases, leaving 10 bases between them. Per germline, CDR1 SEHNR and CDR2 FQNEAQ (reference sequence). Here the CDR3 reads CASSFTAGQETQYF. The DNA of the CDR3 is TGTGCCAGCAGCTTCACAGCGGGTCAAGAGACCCAGTACTTC. Supplemented by reference TRBV7-9 and TRBJ2-5, the full variable domain reads DTGVSQNPRHKITKRGQNVTFRCDPISEHNRLYWYRQTLGQGPEFLTYFQNEAQLEKSRLLSDRFSAERPKGSFSTLEIQRTEQGDSAMYLCASSFTAGQETQYFGPGTRLLVL.

The chain has TRBV5-5 and TRBJ2-1, with 9 bases lining up with TRBD2. The V segment lost 0 bases and the J segment 6 bases; nucleotides outside the gene matches: 4. The germline CDR1 and CDR2 sequences are SGHKS and YYEKEE (reference sequence). The CDR3 totals 15 residues. DNA for the CDR3: TGTGCCAGCAGCTTGGGACTAGCGGCCAGCAATGAGCAGTTCTTC. It is translated as CASSLGLAASNEQFF. The full variable domain, rest sourced from reference TRBV5-5 and TRBJ2-1, is DAGVTQSPTHLIKTRGQQVTLRCSPISGHKSVSWYQQVLGQGPQFIFQYYEKEERGRGNFPDRFSARQFPNYSSELNVNALLLGDSALYLCASSLGLAASNEQFFGPGTRLTVL.

This clone was counted at least ten times. This chain connects TRBV5-6 to TRBJ1-3; perhaps TRBD1 as D (5 bases). The CDR3 is 15 residues long. Germline V gene sequence: CDR1 SGHDT, CDR2 YYEEEE. The V and J ends lost 4 bases and 0 bases respectively, with 11 bases between them. Here the CDR3 reads CASSKWGNSGNTIYF. DNA for the CDR3: TGTGCCAGCAGCAAATGGGGCAACTCTGGAAACACCATATATTTT.

The chain has TRBV13 and TRBJ1-3; D unresolved. Trimming removed 4 bases at V and 0 bases at J, with 13 bases between. Looked up from germline, CDR1 is PRHDT and CDR2 is FYEKMQ (reference sequence). The CDR3 loop spans 16 amino acids. CDR3 protein: CASSSKEGGSGNTIYF. CDR3 nucleotide sequence: TGTGCCAGCAGCTCTAAGGAGGGAGGCTCTGGAAACACCATATATTTT.

The chain carries TRBV3-1 (or the pseudogene TRBV3-2) and TRBJ1-2, with a possible D match to TRBD1 (6 bases). There are 15 residues in the CDR3. The germline V and J ends were trimmed by 2 bases and 7 bases, with 17 bases remaining between them. Germline V gene data show CDR1 as LGHDT and CDR2 as YNNKEL (reference sequence). CDR3 protein: CASSQRDSGALGYTF. For the CDR3, the DNA is TGTGCCAGCAGCCAAAGAGATTCAGGGGCGCTTGGCTACACCTTC.

The chain uses TRBV21-1 and TRBJ1-1. TRBV21-1 is a pseudogene segment. CDR3 size: 17 residues. The CDR3, as DNA: TGTGCCAGCAGCCGCCCGGCTCGGGACTACATGAACACTGAAGCTTTCTTT. Translating gives CASSRPARDYMNTEAFF.

This chain joins TRBV7-9 and TRBJ2-5, with 7 positions matching TRBD1. The V gene end was trimmed by 0 bases and the J gene end by 4 bases; junction bases not matched to a gene: 8. Germline loops: CDR1 SEHNR, CDR2 FQNEAQ (reference sequence). The CDR3 has 16 residues. CDR3 nucleotide sequence: TGTGCCAGCAGCTTAGCGCTAGACAGGGTCCCAGAGACCCAGTACTTC. It specifies CASSLALDRVPETQYF.

The V gene is TRBV3-1 (or the pseudogene TRBV3-2), the J gene TRBJ2-1; 8 nucleotides match TRBD1. CDR1 and CDR2 (germline): LGHDT, YNNKEL (reference sequence). J gave up 5 bases and V 5 bases, and 5 bases lay outside the gene matches. This CDR3 has 14 residues. CDR3 sequence (DNA): TGTGCCAGCAGCTTTGGGACAGGCCACAATGAGCAGTTCTTC. Protein: CASSFGTGHNEQFF.

The chain combines TRBV15 with TRBJ2-1; D is perhaps TRBD1 (6 bases). This CDR3 has 14 amino acids. Trimming shortened V by 3 bases and J by 8 bases, and 14 bases separated the two germline ends. Germline lookup yields CDR1 LNHNV and CDR2 YYDKDF (reference sequence). CDR3 residues: CATSRRTGIDEQFF. The CDR3 DNA follows: TGTGCCACCAGCAGGAGAACAGGGATCGATGAGCAGTTCTTC. Full variable domain (outside the CDR3, taken from reference TRBV15 and TRBJ2-1): DAMVIQNPRYQVTQFGKPVTLSCSQTLNHNVMYWYQQKSSQAPKLLFHYYDKDFNNEADTPDNFQSRRPNTSFCFLDIRSPGLGDTAMYLCATSRRTGIDEQFFGPGTRLTVL.

The sample holds one count of this clone. J is TRBJ2-5 and V is TRBV6-5, with D unclear. The V end lost 4 bases, the J end lost 5 bases, and 11 bases lay between the germline ends. Germline CDR1 reads MNHEY; CDR2 reads SVGAGI. This CDR3 spans 13 amino acids. CDR3 in amino acids: CASSSRVRETQYF. CDR3 bases: TGTGCCAGCAGTTCACGCGTCCGGGAGACCCAGTACTTC.

V usage is TRBV6-5 and J usage is TRBJ2-1, with 11 bases that match TRBD2. V gave up 5 bases and J gave up 7 bases; unmatched junction bases: 7. Germline V lookup: CDR1 MNHEY, CDR2 SVGAGI. This CDR3 spans 15 amino acids. The DNA of the CDR3 is TGTGCCAGCAGTATAGCGGGAGGGCCCTCGAATGAGCAGTTCTTC. This gives the protein CASSIAGGPSNEQFF.

The V call is TRBV5-8, the J call TRBJ2-3; a weak D match, TRBD2 (5 bases). Germline lookup yields CDR1 SGHTS and CDR2 YDEGEE. Trimming pared 2 bases from V and 5 bases from J, leaving 12 bases between. The CDR3 runs 14 residues. The CDR3 region has the DNA TGTGCCAGCAGCTTTGCCGAGGGCTTAGATACGCAGTATTTT. It encodes CASSFAEGLDTQYF.

The chain recombines TRBV2 with TRBJ2-7, with D perhaps TRBD1 (6 bases). The V and J ends lost 1 base and 2 bases respectively, with 12 bases between them. This CDR3 contains 15 residues. CDR1 is SNHLY, CDR2 FYNNEI, per germline. The chain's CDR3 is CASSEGQALPYEQYF. The CDR3 nucleotides are TGTGCCAGCAGTGAAGGACAGGCCTTACCCTACGAGCAGTACTTC. Variable domain in full (rest from reference TRBV2 and TRBJ2-7): EPEVTQTPSHQVTQMGQEVILRCVPISNHLYFYWYRQILGQKVEFLVSFYNNEISEKSEIFDDQFSVERPDGSNFTLKIRSTKLEDSAMYFCASSEGQALPYEQYFGPGTRLTVT.

The genes are TRBV18 and TRBJ1-5, with a weak D call TRBD1 (6 bases). Trimming stripped 6 bases from V and 10 bases from J, with 16 bases between. CDR3 length: 13 amino acids. The germline V gene encodes CDR1 KGHSH and CDR2 LQKENI. CDR3: CASSQGQGEPQHF. In DNA, the CDR3 is TGTGCCAGCTCCCAGGGGCAGGGCGAACCCCAGCATTTT.